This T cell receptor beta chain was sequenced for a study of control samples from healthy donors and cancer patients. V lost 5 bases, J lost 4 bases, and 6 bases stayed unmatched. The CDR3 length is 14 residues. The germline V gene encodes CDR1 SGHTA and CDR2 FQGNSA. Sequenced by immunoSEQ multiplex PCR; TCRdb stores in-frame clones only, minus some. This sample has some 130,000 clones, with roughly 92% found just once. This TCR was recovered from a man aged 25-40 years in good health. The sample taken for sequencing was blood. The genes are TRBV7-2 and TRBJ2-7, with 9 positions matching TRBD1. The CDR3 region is CASSRDRASYEQYF. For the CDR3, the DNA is TGTGCCAGCAGCCGGGACAGGGCGTCGTACGAGCAGTACTTC.